This T cell receptor beta chain came from a study of CD4 T cells in relation to SARS-CoV-2 and coronaviruses. Notes on the study in general: Pre-pandemic and post-infection samples never came from the same donor.

Only in-frame clones appear in the TCRdb table, and some are missing; sequencing was by immunoSEQ multiplex PCR. The data show around 56,000 clones, with roughly 85% seen just once and about 1.5% held by the top ten. CD4+ T cells from unexposed donors were obtained before the COVID-19 pandemic (2011-2018). The CDR3 consists of 16 residues. V lost 2 bases and J lost 12; bases outside the gene matches: 8. Germline V lookup: CDR1 SGHTA, CDR2 FQGTGA. A note on this clone: The antigen is not known.

The chain has TRBV7-3 and TRBJ2-1; 15 nucleotides line up with TRBD2. Sequencing was performed on memory CD4+ T cells from PBMCs. This receptor was obtained from a human donor in good health. The CDR3 DNA is TGTGCCAGCAGCTTAGGGGGACTAGCGGGAGGAGGGGCGCAGTTCTTC. The encoded protein is CASSLGGLAGGGAQFF. Supplemented by reference TRBV7-3 and TRBJ2-1, the full variable domain reads GAGVSQTPSNKVTEKGKYVELRCDPISGHTALYWYRQSLGQGPEFLIYFQGTGAADDSGLPNDRFFAVRPEGSVSTLKIQRTERGDSAVYLCASSLGGLAGGGAQFFGPGTRLTVL.